This T cell receptor (beta chain) was sequenced for a study of cytomegalovirus exposure and HLA in healthy donors. The method was immunoSEQ multiplex PCR; TCRdb's version includes in-frame clones alone and lacks a portion of them. The table records 190,000 or so clones, approximately 83% of them present only once. The germline CDR1 and CDR2 sequences are LNHDA and SQIVND (reference sequence). The CDR3 spans 12 residues. V shed 8 bases and J shed 9 bases, with 14 bases lying between them. This chain connects TRBV19 to TRBJ2-1, with TRBD1 as a possible D gene (5 bases). The sample consisted of PBMCs. This receptor was identified in a woman between 18 and 30 years old in good health and CMV-seropositive. In DNA form, the CDR3 reads TGTGCCAGTGGGGAAGGGGCGGTTGAGCAGTTCTTC. Amino acid sequence: CASGEGAVEQFF.